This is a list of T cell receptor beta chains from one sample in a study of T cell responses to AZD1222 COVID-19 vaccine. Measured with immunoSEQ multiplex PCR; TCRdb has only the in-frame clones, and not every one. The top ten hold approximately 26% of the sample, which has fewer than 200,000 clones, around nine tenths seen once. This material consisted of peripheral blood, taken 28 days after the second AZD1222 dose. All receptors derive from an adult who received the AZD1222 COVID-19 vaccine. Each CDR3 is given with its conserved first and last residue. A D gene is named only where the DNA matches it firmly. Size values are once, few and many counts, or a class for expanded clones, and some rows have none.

CASSLAGGPLNEQFF TGTGCCAGCAGTTTGGCGGGCGGTCCGCTGAATGAGCAGTTCTTC once TRBJ2-1 TRBV28 . 15
CAITGAGANEQFF TGTGCCATCACAGGAGCGGGAGCAAATGAGCAGTTCTTC . TRBJ2-1 TRBV10-3 TRBD2 13
CASSYSTGTAGELFF TGTGCCAGCAGTTACTCGACCGGGACGGCCGGGGAGCTGTTTTTT . TRBJ2-2 TRBV6-6 . 15
CASSQPPAKVNEQFF TGTGCCAGCAGCCAGCCCCCGGCGAAAGTAAATGAGCAGTTCTTC . TRBJ2-1 TRBV6-9 . 15
CASSSGLASTDTQYF TGTGCCAGCAGCTCGGGACTAGCGAGCACAGATACGCAGTATTTT . TRBJ2-3 TRBV7-3 TRBD2 15
CASSPSGKPNTGELFF TGCGCCAGCAGCCCGAGCGGGAAGCCGAACACCGGGGAGCTGTTTTTT . TRBJ2-2 TRBV5-1 TRBD2 16
CASSYSQRSRREQYF TGTGCCAGCAGTTACTCCCAGCGTTCCCGGAGGGAGCAGTACTTC . TRBJ2-7 TRBV6-5 . 15
CASSPSGGGDQPQHF TGTGCCAGCTCACCAAGTGGGGGGGGCGATCAGCCCCAGCATTTT . TRBJ1-5 TRBV18 . 15
CASNTGAEQYF TGTGCCAGCAATACAGGGGCCGAGCAGTACTTC . TRBJ2-7 TRBV6-5 TRBD1 11
CAILSGSTYNEQFF TGTGCCATCCTCAGCGGGAGTACCTACAATGAGCAGTTCTTC . TRBJ2-1 TRBV28 TRBD2 14
CASSDPRGQPHEQYF TGTGCCAGCAGTGACCCGCGAGGTCAGCCCCACGAGCAGTACTTC . TRBJ2-7 TRBV6-4 . 15
CASSKAKTSEYGDEQFF TGTGCCAGCAGCAAAGCGAAGACTAGCGAGTACGGCGATGAGCAGTTCTTC . TRBJ2-1 TRBV21-1 . 17
CASSLSSRLNTEAFF TGCGCCAGCAGCCTATCCAGCAGGTTGAACACTGAAGCTTTCTTT . TRBJ1-1 TRBV4-3 . 15
CASSDEAGGAYPTDTQYF TGTGCCAGCAGTGACGAAGCGGGAGGTGCTTACCCCACAGATACGCAGTATTTT . TRBJ2-3 TRBV6-4 TRBD2 18
CASSLGIGGTGKETQYF TGTGCCAGCAGCTTGGGCATCGGTGGGACTGGGAAAGAGACCCAGTACTTC . TRBJ2-5 TRBV5-4 . 17
CASSQLGAGTDTQYF TGCGCCAGCAGCCAGCTGGGGGCCGGCACAGATACGCAGTATTTT once TRBJ2-3 TRBV5-1 . 15
CASSLGHRGPVTEAFF TGCGCCAGCAGCTTGGGTCATCGAGGCCCTGTCACTGAAGCTTTCTTT few TRBJ1-1 TRBV5-1 . 16
CASSSQGAAGANVLTF TGTGCCAGTAGTAGCCAGGGGGCGGCTGGGGCCAACGTCCTGACTTTC . TRBJ2-6 TRBV19 TRBD1 16
CASSASDRASNQPQHF TGTGCCAGCAGTGCTTCCGACAGAGCCAGCAATCAGCCCCAGCATTTT . TRBJ1-5 TRBV25-1 . 16
CASSPYQGSQETQYF TGTGCCAGCTCACCCTACCAGGGTTCCCAAGAGACCCAGTACTTC . TRBJ2-5 TRBV18 . 15
CASGVPGQGTDTQYF TGTGCCAGCGGAGTCCCGGGACAGGGAACAGATACGCAGTATTTT . TRBJ2-3 TRBV28 TRBD1 15
CASSLGTDGTQYF TGTGCCAGCAGTTTAGGGACAGATGGGACCCAGTACTTC . TRBJ2-5 TRBV28 TRBD1 13